This record concerns one TCR beta chain sequence. The target antigen is unknown. Patients were ineligible given autoimmune disease history or systemic immunosuppression. The entry originates in a study of OX40 agonist ivuxolimab in advanced cancers. Study-wide results and caveats: The study found that CD8+ T cells averaged more expanded clones than CD4+.

Sequenced by immunoSEQ multiplex PCR; TCRdb stores in-frame clones only, minus some. The sample lists roughly 56,000 clones, more than 75% occurring once. Germline V gives CDR1 MDHEN, CDR2 SYDVKM. There are 14 residues in the CDR3. V lost 8 bases to trimming and J lost 2 bases, with 13 bases between them. The material sequenced was CD4+ or CD8+ T cells sorted from blood, taken in a trial of the OX40 agonist ivuxolimab. The TCR sequence derives from an adult with an advanced solid tumor such as melanoma, head and neck, liver or kidney cancer. The V gene is TRBV28, the J gene TRBJ1-5, with no clear D. The DNA for the CDR3 is TGTGCCAGCGGGGAGGGCTTCGGCAATCAGCCCCAGCATTTT. Translating gives CASGEGFGNQPQHF.